This T cell receptor (beta chain) derives from a study of naive and memory T cell subsets. RNA was extracted from roughly 2.6 ml of whole blood of healthy adults. An oligonucleotide containing a UMI was ligated to the 3' end of TCR cDNA. Unsorted total RNA, roughly 1 to 1000 ng, was DNase treated before reverse transcription. Alpha and beta constant region primers primed reverse transcription for blood and skin samples. The SP2 primer and nested alpha and beta constant region primers amplified ligated cDNA in four rounds. Via MiXCR, TCRdb re-called the 5' RACE reads, giving one row per CDR3 protein. The sample consists of over 20,000 distinct CDR3 sequences, around a quarter of them appearing once. Regarding the study as a whole: TCR transcript changes with activation or differentiation may affect this RNA method.

The CDR3 has 13 amino acids. With 7 bases removed from V and 6 bases from J, the gap between germline ends came to 10 bases. Germline V gives CDR1 ENHRY, CDR2 SYGVKD. By share of the sample, this clonotype is medium-sized. Antigen: not known. V and J are TRBV10-3 and TRBJ1-6, with D unclear. This receptor was obtained from a female donor in good health. The DNA for the CDR3 is TGTGCCATCACCTCGGCAGCTAATTCACCCCTCCACTTT. Protein sequence: CAITSAANSPLHF.